This T cell receptor (beta chain) was obtained from a study of identical twins. Study conclusions and caveats: Out-of-frame alpha sequences common to twins were enriched for low generation probability.

MiXCR, applied by TCRdb to the 5' RACE reads, yields one record per CDR3 protein. This sample yields about 1.7 million distinct CDR3 sequences, of which around 33% are seen a single time; approximately 0.29% belongs to the top ten. This clonotype was counted a few times. Its matching antigen is unknown. Donors were all healthy Caucasians. Sequences were obtained from cord blood. The origin of this receptor is a newborn girl in good health.

CDR3 sequence (DNA): TGCGCCAGCATGGGGGAGAACTACGAGCAGTACTTC. Protein: CASMGENYEQYF. This rearrangement joins TRBV10-1 to TRBJ2-7; D possibly matches TRBD1 or TRBD2 (5 bases each). V dropped 7 bases and J dropped 3 bases, with 10 bases sitting between them. Looked up from germline, CDR1 is WNHNN and CDR2 is SYGVQD (reference sequence). The CDR3 is 12 amino acids.